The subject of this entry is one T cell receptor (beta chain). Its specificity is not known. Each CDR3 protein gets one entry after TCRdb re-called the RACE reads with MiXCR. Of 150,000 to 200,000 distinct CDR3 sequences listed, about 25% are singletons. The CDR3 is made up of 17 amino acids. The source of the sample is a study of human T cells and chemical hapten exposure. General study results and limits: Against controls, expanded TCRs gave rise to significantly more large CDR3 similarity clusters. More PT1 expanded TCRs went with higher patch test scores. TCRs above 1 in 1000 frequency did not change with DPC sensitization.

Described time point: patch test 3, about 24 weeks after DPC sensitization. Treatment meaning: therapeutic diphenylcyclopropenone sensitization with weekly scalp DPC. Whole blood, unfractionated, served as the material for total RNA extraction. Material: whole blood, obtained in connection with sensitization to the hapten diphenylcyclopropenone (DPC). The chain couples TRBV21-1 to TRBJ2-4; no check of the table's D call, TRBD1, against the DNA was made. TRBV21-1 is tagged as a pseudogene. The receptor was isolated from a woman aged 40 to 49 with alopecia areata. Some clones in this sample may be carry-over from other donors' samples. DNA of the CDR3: TGTGCCAGCAGCAAAGCAGGGGCAGGGGGAGCCAAAAACATTCAGTACTTC. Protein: CASSKAGAGGAKNIQYF.